This T cell receptor (beta chain) comes out of a study of T cell changes during pregnancy in multiple sclerosis (dated 2019 in TCRdb). Broadly, across the study: In women with multiple sclerosis, the researchers looked at how the T cell repertoire shifted as pregnancy progressed.

Library prep was done by the immunoSEQ multiplex PCR assay. This immuneACCESS table, as held by TCRdb, lists in-frame sequences with V and J called but not all clones. Of the missing ones, under half trace to an unresolved V gene in checked studies; the others have no known cause. The sample table records about 36,000 clones; approximately 93% of these occur just once. The ten biggest clones cover roughly 0.41% of the sample. To note about this clone: Its cognate antigen has yet to be identified. There are no base qualities to consult, and no much larger clone falls within one base.

V and J are trimmed by 1 base and 5 bases, and the gene matches miss 5 bases of the junction. The germline V gene supplies CDR1 MGHDK and CDR2 SYGVNS. Spanning cysteine to phenylalanine, the CDR3 consists of 15 amino acids. Only the CDR3 region is kept as DNA, spanning 45 bases read in frame from base 1. The chain was built from TRBV25-1 and TRBJ2-7; the central 10 bases match TRBD1. The TCR comes from a female donor with multiple sclerosis, enrolled in a pregnancy study. The material was CD4+ T cells from peripheral blood mononuclear cells, obtained in the first trimester of pregnancy. The CDR3 protein: CASSELGTGAHEQYF. The DNA reads as follows: TGTGCCAGCAGTGAATTGGGGACAGGGGCCCACGAGCAGTACTTC.